This T cell receptor beta chain appears in the sequencing data of a study of shared clonotypes between healthy human individuals. About the research overall: There were three CD4 naive, three CD4 memory, two CD8 naive and one CD8 memory plates per donor.

Germline CDR1 reads GTSNPN; CDR2 reads SVGIG (reference sequence). This CDR3 is built from 17 residues. Sequencing was performed with immunoSEQ multiplex PCR; in TCRdb, only in-frame clones are kept and a portion is missing. The table lists over a million clones, about 76% of them singletons. The rearrangement uses TRBV30 and TRBJ2-5; 12 nucleotides line up with TRBD2. The last part of the DNA fits TRBJ2-7 better; the J call may be wrong. The origin of this receptor is a man younger than 35 in good health. The specimen was memory CD4+ T cells sorted from blood. Specified subset: CD45RA-negative fraction. The CDR3 DNA sequence: TGTGCCTGGAGTGTACGTCTAGCGGGAGGGCTTGGCTACGAGCAGTACTTC. It yields the protein CAWSVRLAGGLGYEQYF.